The clone carrying this T cell receptor beta chain has only a few counts. Clones were read by immunoSEQ multiplex PCR, and TCRdb kept only the in-frame ones, dropping some. Of about 24,000 clones listed, around nine tenths are singletons. Time point noted: pre-treatment baseline. Germline lookup yields CDR1 LNHDA and CDR2 SQIVND (reference sequence). The V and J ends lost 5 bases and 0 bases respectively, with 11 bases between them. The CDR3 consists of 14 residues. These data originate in a study of blood T cell dynamics during melanoma immunotherapy. The TCR originated in a human donor with melanoma. The J gene is TRBJ2-7, the V gene TRBV19, with D possibly being TRBD2 (6 bases). The sequences come from blood, collected from a patient treated with checkpoint blockade. The CDR3 loop is CASSSRLVSYEQYF. CDR3 coding DNA: TGTGCCAGTAGTTCAAGACTAGTCTCCTACGAGCAGTACTTC.